The next 6 T cell receptor beta chains were all read from a single sample in a study of blood T cell repertoires in COVID-19. Generated by immunoSEQ multiplex PCR, the TCRdb table keeps only in-frame clones and is missing some. The sample shows approximately 160,000 clones, 80% to 85% of them seen only once. The sequencing sample was made of peripheral blood. The receptors derive from a young man with active or convalescent COVID-19.

This clone was found once. The chain employs TRBV27 and TRBJ1-2; 8 bases are a match to TRBD1. This CDR3 has 12 residues. V lost 4 bases and J lost 7; bases outside the gene matches: 2. Looked up from germline, CDR1 is MNHEY and CDR2 is SMNVEV (reference sequence). The CDR3 region has the DNA TGTGCCAGCAGTTCAGGGGGCACTGGCTACACCTTC. Residues: CASSSGGTGYTF.

The V and J genes are TRBV4-3 and TRBJ2-7; D is unclear. Trimming took 2 bases from V and 3 from J, leaving 8 bases between them. The length of the CDR3 is 13 residues. CDR1 and CDR2 (germline): LGHNA, YSLEER. CDR3 nucleotides: TGCGCCAGCAGCCAAACTCAGGACTACGAGCAGTACTTC. It is translated as CASSQTQDYEQYF.

V usage is TRBV7-9 and J usage is TRBJ2-5; 13 positions match TRBD2. Per the germline V gene, CDR1 is SEHNR and CDR2 is FQNEAQ (reference sequence). The J segment lost 2 bases and the V segment lost 5 bases, leaving 5 bases of the junction unmatched. CDR3 length: 16 residues. In DNA form, the CDR3 reads TGTGCCAGCAGCCTCACGACTAGCGGGGGGCAAGAGACCCAGTACTTC. Its protein product is CASSLTTSGGQETQYF.

The chain joins TRBV4-1 to TRBJ2-7; 7 positions match TRBD1. From germline, CDR1 is MGHRA and CDR2 YSYEKL. The length of the CDR3 is 14 residues. J lost 2 bases, V lost 4 bases, and 5 bases had no gene match. The DNA of the CDR3 is TGCGCCAGCAGCCCTTCGGACAGGCCCTACGAGCAGTACTTC. Its translation: CASSPSDRPYEQYF.

This clone was detected only once. The V call is TRBV29-1, the J call TRBJ2-7; no clear D. The CDR3 consists of 12 residues. V shed 4 bases and J shed 0 bases, with 7 bases lying between them. Germline V gene sequence: CDR1 SQVTM, CDR2 ANQGSEA. The CDR3 reads CSVGAPSYEQYF. CDR3 bases: TGCAGCGTTGGGGCGCCCTCCTACGAGCAGTACTTC.

This sequence joins TRBV19 and TRBJ2-1, with 14 bases that match TRBD2. The trim removed 5 bases at V and 0 bases at J, leaving 6 bases unmatched. The CDR3 is 18 residues long. Germline lookup yields CDR1 LNHDA and CDR2 SQIVND (reference sequence). CDR3 in DNA: TGTGCCAGTAGTGGGGGACTAGCGGGAGCGATCTCCTACAATGAGCAGTTCTTC. Protein sequence: CASSGGLAGAISYNEQFF.